Listed below are T cell receptor beta chains from one sample, sequenced in a study of blood T cell repertoires in COVID-19. Here immunoSEQ multiplex PCR was the method, and the copy in TCRdb shows in-frame clones only, minus some. The data contain about 150,000 clones, 84% of them seen just once; the ten biggest clones take up around 2.1%. Material for sequencing was peripheral blood. These receptors came from a man in his 70s with acute or convalescent COVID-19. The CDR3 runs from the conserved cysteine through the conserved F or W. Each record gives: V gene, CDR3 protein.

TRBV28 CASSVRDRDSPLHF
TRBV7-9 CASSPPFGGQSSYEQYF
TRBV9 CASSVLAGNTDTQYF
TRBV5-1 CASSRQRGQETQYF
TRBV5-4 CASSSGQNPYGYTF
TRBV25-1 CASSEGGRETQYF
TRBV19 CASSIDRVSGNTIYF
TRBV5-6 CASSFYLDRGESDTQYF
TRBV5-6 CASSRRGPAYEQYF
TRBV25-1 CASSEYVGAGETQYF
TRBV19 CASSISQAAPNSPLHF
TRBV6-4 CASSVFPTSGSYNEQFF
TRBV7-9 CASSAPAGADTQYF
TRBV28 CAISHGGSNEQFF
TRBV29-1 CSVEESGGRGNTEAFF
TRBV2 CASLGGGRSNYGYTF
TRBV6-2/TRBV6-3 CASSYDRANQPQHF
TRBV2 CASSLAGLTNEKLFF
TRBV11-2 CASSRVDRHQPQHF
TRBV7-3 CASSLMRLGEQYF
TRBV7-8 CASSHGTGGTGQPQHF
TRBV7-8 CASSLRLAGASGANVLTF
TRBV5-1 CASSLEFQGGGYTF
TRBV18 CASSPLGQGAMEQYF
TRBV28 CASSLDPGHFTGELFF
TRBV7-9 CASSLGTGGEKLFF
TRBV11-2 CASSKGSSQGETQYF
TRBV12-3/TRBV12-4 CASSRTGNTEAFF
TRBV28 CASIQGHSSGNTIYF
TRBV18 CASSPQGGNQPQHF
TRBV5-1 CASSPLSLWEQFF
TRBV3-1/TRBV3-2 CASSQGQTGRQGSRGTGDTQYF
TRBV5-4 CASSWDRATGELFF
TRBV6-6 CASSSTGESTDTQYF
TRBV7-2 CASSHRGGGYTF
TRBV11-2 CASSLVGTGYDEQYF
TRBV18 CASSPGLVEKLFF
TRBV2 CASSPGQGVRLQAKNIQYF
TRBV11-2 CASSRRGTGNYNEQFF
TRBV6-4 CASGRELNSPLHF
TRBV10-3 CAIRGTAGGSSGGSFGYF
TRBV28 CASSAGGFGDQPQHF
TRBV28 CATRLGTLQVGTQYF
TRBV3-1/TRBV3-2 CASSQVTGGVPSEQYF
TRBV7-9 CASSGAGSSYNEQFF
TRBV7-8 CASSPAFPSYNEQFF
TRBV5-1 CASSLSLPGAGEQFF
TRBV20-1 CSASIGGTYEQYF
TRBV7-3 CASSLSPAGVEQFF
TRBV4-2 CASSQDGAGVINEQFF
TRBV18 CASSPGQGDYGYTF
TRBV3-1/TRBV3-2 CASSHRGSGYTF
TRBV12-3/TRBV12-4 CASKPGEGTEAFF
TRBV4-2 CASSQTRERGGGTDTQYF
TRBV2 CASSEAQGPGSPLHF
TRBV19 CASSIDRGNSPLHF
TRBV11-3 CASSRRGETQYF
TRBV5-4 CASSPGLAGAPSTGELFF
TRBV10-3 CATSSGITGELFF
TRBV28 CVARGSSYNEQFF